This T cell receptor beta chain was recorded in a study of T-cell reconstitution after alpha-beta-depleted transplantation in children (dated by TCRdb to between 2015 and 2016). Study-wide context: Using TCR repertoire profiling, the study quantitatively followed how T-cell immune reconstitution unfolded in children after TCRalphabeta/CD19-depleted allogeneic hematopoietic cell transplantation. The research as a whole found: The apparently early recovery of alphabetaT-cell counts about two months after transplant reportedly depended on only several hundred rapidly expanded clones that came from non-depleted graft cells. Over the following months the frequencies of hyperexpanded clones went down, and after one year T-cell counts and TCRbeta diversity were mostly credited to newly produced T cells. In some patients, high TCRbeta diversity at day 60 was attributed to recipient T cells and intrathymic progenitors that had survived conditioning.

The treatment or condition label of this sample denotes: allogeneic hematopoietic cell transplantation with graft depleted of TCRalphabeta T cells and CD19 B cells. Transplant recipients were children who received TCRalphabeta/CD19-depleted allogeneic hematopoietic cell grafts. This clonotype was counted at least ten times. It has no known antigen specificity. One base away there is no much larger clone; base qualities are not given. For CDR1 and CDR2, the germline V gene (reference sequence) lists DFQATT and SNEGSKA. The CDR3 contains 14 residues, cysteine and phenylalanine counted. The retained sequence is limited to the CDR3, 42 bases, with the frame set at the first base. V loses 3 bases of germline sequence and J loses 3 bases, and the interval between the two ends is 14 bases. The receptor library was made with PCR. The sequencer was an Illumina HiSeq 2500. To normalize quantification of the TCRbeta repertoire, the TCR libraries were built with molecular barcoding that relied on unique molecular identifiers. TCRdb trimmed the raw reads at Q25, called clones with MiXCR and kept productive beta chains. Rows are combined by CDR3 protein, so each entry shows the most common genes and DNA. The sample profile shows 130,000 to 150,000 distinct CDR3 sequences; 8% to 10% of them were found once. 18% of the sample rests with the top ten.

The source is a female patient aged 2-10 years who had a stem cell transplant for congenital amegakaryocytic thrombocytopenia, so the T cells may come from the graft donor. This sample comprised PBMCs, mostly from graft donor cells, obtained 180 days after TCRalphabeta/CD19-depleted stem cell transplant. The chain uses TRBV20-1 and TRBJ1-1, with the D gene call left open. The DNA sequence is TGCAGTGCTAGGCGCCAAGGTATCGACACTGAAGCTTTCTTT. This is translated as CSARRQGIDTEAFF.